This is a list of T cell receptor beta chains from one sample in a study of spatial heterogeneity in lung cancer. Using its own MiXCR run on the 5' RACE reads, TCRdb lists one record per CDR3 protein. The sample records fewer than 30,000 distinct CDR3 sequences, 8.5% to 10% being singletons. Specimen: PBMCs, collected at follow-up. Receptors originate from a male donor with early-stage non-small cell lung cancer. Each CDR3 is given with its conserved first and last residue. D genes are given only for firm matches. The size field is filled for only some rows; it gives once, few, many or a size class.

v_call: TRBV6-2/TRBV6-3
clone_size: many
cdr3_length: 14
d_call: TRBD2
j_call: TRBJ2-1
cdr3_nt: TGTGCCAGCAGTCCGCGGGGGGACTACAATGAGCAGTTCTTC
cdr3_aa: CASSPRGDYNEQFF

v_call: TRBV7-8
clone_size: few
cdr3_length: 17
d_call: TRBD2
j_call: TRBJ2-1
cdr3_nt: TGTGCCAGCAGCTTGCCGTACGGGGGGGCTTCTTACAATGAGCAGTTCTTC
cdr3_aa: CASSLPYGGASYNEQFF

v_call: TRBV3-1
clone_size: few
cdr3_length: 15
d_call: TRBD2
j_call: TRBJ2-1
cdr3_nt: TGTGCCAGCAGCCGCCCGGGACTAGATGGCAATGAGCAGTTCTTC
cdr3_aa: CASSRPGLDGNEQFF

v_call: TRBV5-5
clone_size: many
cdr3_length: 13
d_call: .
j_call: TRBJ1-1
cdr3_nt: TGTGCCAGCAGCTTAGAAGGGAACACTGAAGCTTTCTTT
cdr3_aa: CASSLEGNTEAFF

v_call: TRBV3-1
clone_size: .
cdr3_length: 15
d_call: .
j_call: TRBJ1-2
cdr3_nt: TGTGCCAGCAGCCAAGATCGAGTTAGTGGAAGTGGCTACACCTTC
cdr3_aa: CASSQDRVSGSGYTF

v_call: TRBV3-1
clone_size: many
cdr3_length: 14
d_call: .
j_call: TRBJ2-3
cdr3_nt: TGTGCCAGCAGCCAACGTCAGTACACAGATACGCAGTATTTT
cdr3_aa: CASSQRQYTDTQYF

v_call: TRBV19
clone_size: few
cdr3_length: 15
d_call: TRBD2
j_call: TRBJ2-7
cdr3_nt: TGTGCCAGTAGTCCCCTAGCGGGGGGCTCCTACGAGCAGTACTTC
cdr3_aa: CASSPLAGGSYEQYF

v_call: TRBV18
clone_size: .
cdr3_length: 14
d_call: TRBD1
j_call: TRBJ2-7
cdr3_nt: TGTGCCAGCTCACGGACAGGGGACTCCTACGAGCAGTACTTC
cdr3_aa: CASSRTGDSYEQYF

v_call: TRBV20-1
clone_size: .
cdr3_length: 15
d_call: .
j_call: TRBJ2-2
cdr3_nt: TGCAGTGCCCCCGTCCCCGGGGACAACACCGGGGAGCTGTTTTTT
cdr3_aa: CSAPVPGDNTGELFF

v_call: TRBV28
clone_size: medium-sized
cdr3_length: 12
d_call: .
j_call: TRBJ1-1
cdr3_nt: TGTGCCAGCTGCTTACGGACAGATGAAGCTTTCTTT
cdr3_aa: CASCLRTDEAFF

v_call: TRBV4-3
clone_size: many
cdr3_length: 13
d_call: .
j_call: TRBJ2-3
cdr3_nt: TGCGCCAGCAGCCTTGGCGTAACAGATACGCAGTATTTT
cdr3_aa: CASSLGVTDTQYF

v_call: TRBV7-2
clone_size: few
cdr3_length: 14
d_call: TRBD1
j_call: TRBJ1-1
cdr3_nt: TGTGCCAGCACGCCGGACAGGGGGACCACTGAAGCTTTCTTT
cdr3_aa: CASTPDRGTTEAFF

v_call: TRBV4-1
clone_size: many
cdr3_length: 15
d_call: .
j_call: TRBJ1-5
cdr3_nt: TGCGCCAGCAGCCAAGATACTGGGGGCAGACAGCCCCAGCATTTT
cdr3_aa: CASSQDTGGRQPQHF

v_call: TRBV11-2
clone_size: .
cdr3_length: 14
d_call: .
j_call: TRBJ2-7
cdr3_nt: TGTGCCAGCAGCTTAGCTCGGAATTCCTACGAGCAGTACTTC
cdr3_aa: CASSLARNSYEQYF

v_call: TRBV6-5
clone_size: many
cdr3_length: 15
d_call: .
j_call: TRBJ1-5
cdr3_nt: TGTGCCAGCAGTCCCCTTTTTGGGAGCAATCAGCCCCAGCATTTT
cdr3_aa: CASSPLFGSNQPQHF

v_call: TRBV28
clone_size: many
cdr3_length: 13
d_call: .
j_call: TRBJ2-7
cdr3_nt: TGTGCCAGCATCGCAGGGGATTACCTCGAGCAGTACTTC
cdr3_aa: CASIAGDYLEQYF

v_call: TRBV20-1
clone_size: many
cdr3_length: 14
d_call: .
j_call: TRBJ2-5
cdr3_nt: TGCAGTGCAGACCCCTGGAGGGACCAAGAGACCCAGTACTTC
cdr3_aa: CSADPWRDQETQYF

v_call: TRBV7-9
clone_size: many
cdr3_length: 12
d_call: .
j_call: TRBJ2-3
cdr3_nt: TGTGCCAGCAGCCCCCAGGGGGATACGCAGTATTTT
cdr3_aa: CASSPQGDTQYF

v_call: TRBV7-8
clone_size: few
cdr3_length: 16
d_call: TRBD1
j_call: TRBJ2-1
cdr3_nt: TGTGCCAGCAGCCTCTACAGACAGGGGGCATACAATGAGCAGTTCTTC
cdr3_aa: CASSLYRQGAYNEQFF

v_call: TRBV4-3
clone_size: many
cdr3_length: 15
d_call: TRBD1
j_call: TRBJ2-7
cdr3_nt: TGCGCCAGCAGCCAGGAAGGGACAGGGGTTTACGAGCAGTACTTC
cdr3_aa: CASSQEGTGVYEQYF

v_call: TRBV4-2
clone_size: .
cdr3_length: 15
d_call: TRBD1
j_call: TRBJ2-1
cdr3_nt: TGTGCCAGCAGCCTGTGGGGACAGGGGGACAATGAGCAGTTCTTC
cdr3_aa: CASSLWGQGDNEQFF

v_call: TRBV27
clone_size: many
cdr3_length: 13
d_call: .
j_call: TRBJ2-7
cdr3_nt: TGTGCCAGCAGTAACGAGGGTCTGGGCGAGCAGTACTTC
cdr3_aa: CASSNEGLGEQYF

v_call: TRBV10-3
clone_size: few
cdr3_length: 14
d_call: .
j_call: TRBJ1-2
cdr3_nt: TGTGCCATCAGTCAATCACAGGGTAACTATGGCTACACCTTC
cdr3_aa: CAISQSQGNYGYTF

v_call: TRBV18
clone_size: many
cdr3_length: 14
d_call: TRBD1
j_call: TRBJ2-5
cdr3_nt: TGTGCCAGCTCACCCTTAACAGGGGATGAGACCCAGTACTTC
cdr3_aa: CASSPLTGDETQYF

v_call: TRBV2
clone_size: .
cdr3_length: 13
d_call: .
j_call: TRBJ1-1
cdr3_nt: TGTGCCAGCACCGTACAGGGAAACACTGAAGCTTTCTTT
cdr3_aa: CASTVQGNTEAFF

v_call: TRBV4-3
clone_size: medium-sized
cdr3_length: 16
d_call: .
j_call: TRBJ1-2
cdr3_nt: TGCGCCAGCAGCCAAGTTCGCCAGGCGGAGGTTTATGGCTACACCTTC
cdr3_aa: CASSQVRQAEVYGYTF

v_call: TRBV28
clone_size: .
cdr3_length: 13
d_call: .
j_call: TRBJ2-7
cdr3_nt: TGTGCCAGCAGCCGACTGGTCTCCTACGAGCAGTACTTC
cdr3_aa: CASSRLVSYEQYF

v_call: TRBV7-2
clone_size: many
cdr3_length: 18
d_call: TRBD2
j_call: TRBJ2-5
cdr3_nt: TGTGCCAGCAGCTTACCCCCCGGGACTAGCGGTCTACAAGAGACCCAGTACTTC
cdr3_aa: CASSLPPGTSGLQETQYF

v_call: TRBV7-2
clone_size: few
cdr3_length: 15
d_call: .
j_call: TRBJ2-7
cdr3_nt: TGTGCCAGCAGCGTAGCCGGGCGGAGCTCCTACGAGCAGTACTTC
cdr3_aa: CASSVAGRSSYEQYF

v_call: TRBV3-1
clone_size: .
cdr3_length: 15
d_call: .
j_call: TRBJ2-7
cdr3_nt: TGTGCCAGCAGCCAAGGGTTAATTAGCTCCTACGAGCAGTACTTC
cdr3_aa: CASSQGLISSYEQYF

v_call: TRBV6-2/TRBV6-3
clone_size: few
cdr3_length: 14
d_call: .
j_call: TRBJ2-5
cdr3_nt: TGTGCCAGCAACAAACTCCGGGACTTTGAGACCCAGTACTTC
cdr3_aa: CASNKLRDFETQYF

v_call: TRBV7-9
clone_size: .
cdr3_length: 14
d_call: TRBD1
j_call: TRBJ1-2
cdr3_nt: TGTGCCAGCAGCTTCGGACAGGGGAGCTATGGCTACACCTTC
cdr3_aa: CASSFGQGSYGYTF

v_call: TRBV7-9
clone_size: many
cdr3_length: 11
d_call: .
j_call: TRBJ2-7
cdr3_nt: TGTGCCAGCAGCCCGACCTACGAGCAGTACTTC
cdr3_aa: CASSPTYEQYF

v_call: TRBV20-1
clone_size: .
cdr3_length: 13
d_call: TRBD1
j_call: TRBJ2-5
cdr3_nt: TGCAGTGCTACCGGGACAGGGATAGAGACCCAGTACTTC
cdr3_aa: CSATGTGIETQYF

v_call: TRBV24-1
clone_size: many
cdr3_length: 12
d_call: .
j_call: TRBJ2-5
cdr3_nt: TGTGCCACCAGTGATTCCTCCGAGACCCAGTACTTC
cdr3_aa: CATSDSSETQYF

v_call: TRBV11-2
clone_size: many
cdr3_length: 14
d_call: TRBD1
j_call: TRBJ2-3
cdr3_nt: TGTGCCAGCAGCCGCGGACAGGGGGCAGATACGCAGTATTTT
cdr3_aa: CASSRGQGADTQYF

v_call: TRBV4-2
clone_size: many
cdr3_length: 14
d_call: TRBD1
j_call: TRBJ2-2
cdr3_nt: TGTGCCAGCAGCAGGACAGGGGACACCGGGGAGCTGTTTTTT
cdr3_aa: CASSRTGDTGELFF

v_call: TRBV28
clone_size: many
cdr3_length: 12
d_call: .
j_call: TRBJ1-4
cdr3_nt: TGTGCCATCCGGGGTAACAATGAAAAACTGTTTTTT
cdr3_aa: CAIRGNNEKLFF

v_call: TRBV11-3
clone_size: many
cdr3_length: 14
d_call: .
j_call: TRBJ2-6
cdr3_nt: TGTGCCAGCAGCCCTGTCTCTGGGGCCAACGTCCTGACTTTC
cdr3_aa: CASSPVSGANVLTF

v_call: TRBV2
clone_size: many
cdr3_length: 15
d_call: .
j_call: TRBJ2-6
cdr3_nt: TGTGCCAGCAGTTTTCGGGCCTCTGGGGCCAACGTCCTGACTTTC
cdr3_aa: CASSFRASGANVLTF

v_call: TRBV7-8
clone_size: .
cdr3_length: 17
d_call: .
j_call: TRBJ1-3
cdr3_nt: TGTGCCAGCAGCTTAGCGGGTACAGGGTACTCTGGAAACACCATATATTTT
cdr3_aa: CASSLAGTGYSGNTIYF

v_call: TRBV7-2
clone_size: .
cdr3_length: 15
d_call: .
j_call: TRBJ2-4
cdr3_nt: TGTGCCAGCAGCTCTCGGGGGCTGGCCAAAAACATTCAGTACTTC
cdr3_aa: CASSSRGLAKNIQYF

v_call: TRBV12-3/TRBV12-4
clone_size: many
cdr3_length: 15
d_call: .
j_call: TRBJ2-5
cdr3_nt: TGTGCCAGCAGTCTCCGCCAGGAAGGCCAAGAGACCCAGTACTTC
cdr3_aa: CASSLRQEGQETQYF

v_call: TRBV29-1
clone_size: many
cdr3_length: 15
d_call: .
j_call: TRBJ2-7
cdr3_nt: TGCAGCGTTGAAGATCGTGGGGGCGGCGCCTACGAGCAGTACTTC
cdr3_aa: CSVEDRGGGAYEQYF

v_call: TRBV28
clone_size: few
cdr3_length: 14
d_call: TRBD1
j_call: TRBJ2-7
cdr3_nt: TGTGCCAGCACCTTAACCGGGACAGCCTACGAGCAGTACTTC
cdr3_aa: CASTLTGTAYEQYF

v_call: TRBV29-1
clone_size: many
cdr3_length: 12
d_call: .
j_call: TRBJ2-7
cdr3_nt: TGCAGCGTTGAAGGTAGGGTAGGCGAGCAGTACTTC
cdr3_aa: CSVEGRVGEQYF

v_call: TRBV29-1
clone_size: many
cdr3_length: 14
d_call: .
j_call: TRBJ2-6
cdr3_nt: TGCAGCGTTCAAGCCGAGGCTGGGGCCAACGTCCTGACTTTC
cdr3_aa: CSVQAEAGANVLTF

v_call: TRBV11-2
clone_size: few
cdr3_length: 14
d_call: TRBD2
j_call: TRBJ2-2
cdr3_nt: TGTGCCAGCAGCTTTGCGGGGGTCACCGGGGAGCTGTTTTTT
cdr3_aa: CASSFAGVTGELFF

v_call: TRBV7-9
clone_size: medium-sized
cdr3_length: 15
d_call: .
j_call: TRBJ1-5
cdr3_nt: TGTGCCAGCAGCTCCTCGGCCCCGGGCAATCAGCCCCAGCATTTT
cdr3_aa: CASSSSAPGNQPQHF

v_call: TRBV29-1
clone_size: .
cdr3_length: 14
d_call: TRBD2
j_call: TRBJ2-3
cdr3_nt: TGCAGCGTCATAATAAGCGGGGGCGGAGATACGCAGTATTTT
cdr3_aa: CSVIISGGGDTQYF

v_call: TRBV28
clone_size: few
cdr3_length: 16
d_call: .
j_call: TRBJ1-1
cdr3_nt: TGTGCCAGCAGTTTATGGGGGGACACGCTGAACACTGAAGCTTTCTTT
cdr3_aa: CASSLWGDTLNTEAFF